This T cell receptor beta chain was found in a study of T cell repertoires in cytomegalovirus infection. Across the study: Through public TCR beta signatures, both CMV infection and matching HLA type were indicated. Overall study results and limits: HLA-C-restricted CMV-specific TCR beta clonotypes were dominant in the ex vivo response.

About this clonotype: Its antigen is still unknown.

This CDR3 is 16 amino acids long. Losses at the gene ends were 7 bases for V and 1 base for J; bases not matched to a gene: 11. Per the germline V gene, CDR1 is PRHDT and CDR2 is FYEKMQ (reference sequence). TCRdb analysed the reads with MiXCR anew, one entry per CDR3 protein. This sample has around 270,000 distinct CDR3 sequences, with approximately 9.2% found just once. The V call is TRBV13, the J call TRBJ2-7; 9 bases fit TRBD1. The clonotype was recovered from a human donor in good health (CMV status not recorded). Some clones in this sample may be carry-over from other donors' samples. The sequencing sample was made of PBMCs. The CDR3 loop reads CASTSYSGTGSYEQYF. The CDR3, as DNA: TGTGCCAGCACCTCCTATTCCGGGACAGGGTCCTACGAGCAGTACTTC. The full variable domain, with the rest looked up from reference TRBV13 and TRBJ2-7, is AAGVIQSPRHLIKEKRETATLKCYPIPRHDTVYWYQQGPGQDPQFLISFYEKMQSDKGSIPDRFSAQQFSDYHSELNMSSLELGDSALYFCASTSYSGTGSYEQYFGPGTRLTVT.